These 12 T cell receptor beta chains came from one sample sequenced in a study of cytomegalovirus exposure and HLA in healthy donors. Measured with immunoSEQ multiplex PCR; TCRdb has only the in-frame clones, and not every one. Of about 49,000 clones in the sample, about 90% were seen once. The sequenced sample was PBMCs. These receptor sequences come from a man between 18 and 29 years old in good health and CMV-seronegative.

This clone has just one count. This sequence joins TRBV27 and TRBJ2-1, with D possibly being TRBD2 (5 bases). This CDR3 is 16 amino acids long. V was cut by 3 bases and J by 4 bases, with 16 bases left in between. CDR1 and CDR2 (germline): MNHEY, SMNVEV (reference sequence). The CDR3 here is CASSLPSSGMYNEQFF. The CDR3 nucleotides are TGTGCCAGCAGTTTGCCCTCCAGCGGAATGTACAATGAGCAGTTCTTC.

The J gene is TRBJ2-7, the V gene TRBV19, with D perhaps matching TRBD2 (6 bases). Germline lookup yields CDR1 LNHDA and CDR2 SQIVND (reference sequence). V was cut by 5 bases and J by 4 bases, with 12 bases left in between. The CDR3 covers 13 residues. CDR3 amino acids: CASSVGSWYEQYF. The CDR3 nucleotides are TGTGCCAGTAGTGTCGGGAGTTGGTACGAGCAGTACTTC.

This clone occurred once. The CDR3 nucleotides read TGTGCCAGCACCCACTCAGGGATCGGTTATGGCTACACCTTC. It specifies CASTHSGIGYGYTF. This sequence joins TRBV5-4 and TRBJ1-2; D might be TRBD1 (5 bases). CDR3 size: 14 residues. The germline V gene has CDR1 SGHNT and CDR2 YYREEE (reference sequence). The V and J ends lost 6 bases and 5 bases respectively, with 17 bases between them.

The chain links TRBV4-1 to TRBJ2-2, with no clear D. V was cut by 4 bases and J by 1 base, with 19 bases left in between. Looked up from germline, CDR1 is MGHRA and CDR2 is YSYEKL. The CDR3 runs 18 residues. In DNA form, the CDR3 reads TGCGCCAGCAGCCTCCGAGCGCTGGTGGCTGTGAACACCGGGGAGCTGTTTTTT. Its translation is CASSLRALVAVNTGELFF.

The gene calls are TRBV5-3 and TRBJ2-2; D uncertain. TRBV5-3 is known as an ORF, though its function is uncertain. The CDR3 runs 10 residues. V lost 6 bases and J lost 9, with 6 bases in between. Here the CDR3 reads CARIARELFF. CDR3 DNA: TGTGCCAGAATAGCCCGGGAGCTGTTTTTT.

The rearrangement joins TRBV5-8 to TRBJ1-1; 9 bases align to TRBD1. V trimming: 5 bases; J trimming: 0 bases; junction bases outside the gene matches: 8. Germline lookup yields CDR1 SGHTS and CDR2 YDEGEE. CDR3 length: 16 amino acids. Here the CDR3 reads CASRVWTGAMNTEAFF. Written as DNA, the CDR3 is TGTGCCAGCAGGGTGTGGACAGGGGCGATGAACACTGAAGCTTTCTTT.

The chain is built from TRBV28 and TRBJ1-4; 10 nucleotides agree with TRBD1. Losses at the gene ends were 6 bases for V and 8 bases for J; bases not matched to a gene: 9. Looked up from germline, CDR1 is MDHEN and CDR2 is SYDVKM. This CDR3 contains 15 residues. The CDR3 bases are TGTGCCAGCAGCTCCGGGACAGGGGCTACCGAAAAACTGTTTTTT. Protein: CASSSGTGATEKLFF.

The chain has TRBV6-5 and TRBJ1-1, with a weak D call TRBD1 (6 bases). V lost 6 bases, J lost 0 bases, and 8 bases lay in between. From germline, CDR1 is MNHEY and CDR2 SVGAGI. This CDR3 spans 13 amino acids. The CDR3 sequence is CASRRGMNTEAFF. The DNA of the CDR3 is TGTGCCAGCAGGAGGGGGATGAACACTGAAGCTTTCTTT.

The chain links TRBV7-9 to TRBJ2-7; 7 bases are shared with TRBD1. The CDR3 consists of 14 residues. The J segment lost 5 bases and the V segment lost 3 bases, leaving 7 bases of the junction unmatched. Germline lookup yields CDR1 SEHNR and CDR2 FQNEAQ (reference sequence). The CDR3 DNA sequence: TGTGCCAGCAGCTTCACGGACAGGCTCAACGAGCAGTACTTC. Translation: CASSFTDRLNEQYF.

CDR3 nucleotide sequence: TGTGCCACTAGACCCCCCAGGGATAGAGGCTACACCTTC. Translating it yields CATRPPRDRGYTF. The gene calls are TRBV28 and TRBJ1-2; possible D gene TRBD1, 5 bases. The V end lost 10 bases, the J end lost 8 bases, and 20 bases lay between the germline ends. The CDR3 is 13 amino acids. In germline, CDR1 is MDHEN, CDR2 SYDVKM.

The J gene is TRBJ2-7, the V gene TRBV5-1; D possibly corresponds to TRBD1 (6 bases). Trimming left V 0 bases short and J 2 bases short, with 9 bases between. Germline loops: CDR1 SGHRS, CDR2 YFSETQ. The CDR3 runs to 14 residues. CDR3 protein: CASSLVGQTYEQYF. In DNA, the CDR3 is TGCGCCAGCAGCTTGGTAGGACAGACCTACGAGCAGTACTTC.

V and J are TRBV11-1 and TRBJ1-2, with a weak D call TRBD1 (6 bases). V was pared by 4 bases and J by 6 bases, with 15 bases between. From germline, CDR1 is SGHAT and CDR2 FQDESV (reference sequence). The CDR3 totals 14 residues. This chain's CDR3 is CASSSHPQGDGYTF. In nucleotides, the CDR3 is TGTGCCAGCAGCTCCCACCCACAGGGAGATGGCTACACCTTC.